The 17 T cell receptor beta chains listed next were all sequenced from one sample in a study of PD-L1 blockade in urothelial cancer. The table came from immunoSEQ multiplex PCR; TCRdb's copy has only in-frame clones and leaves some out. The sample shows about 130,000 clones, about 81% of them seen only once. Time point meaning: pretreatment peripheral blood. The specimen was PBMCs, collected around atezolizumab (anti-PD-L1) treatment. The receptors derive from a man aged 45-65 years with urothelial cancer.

The CDR3 spells CASSPRDRGRLGRSEKLFF. CDR3 in DNA: TGTGCCAGCTCACCTCGGGACAGGGGGAGACTGGGGAGGAGTGAAAAACTGTTTTTT. The V and J genes are TRBV18 and TRBJ1-4; TRBD1 matches at 11 bases. The length of the CDR3 is 19 residues. The V and J ends lost 3 bases and 7 bases, in that order; junction bases with no gene match: 16. Germline CDR1 KGHSH, CDR2 LQKENI.

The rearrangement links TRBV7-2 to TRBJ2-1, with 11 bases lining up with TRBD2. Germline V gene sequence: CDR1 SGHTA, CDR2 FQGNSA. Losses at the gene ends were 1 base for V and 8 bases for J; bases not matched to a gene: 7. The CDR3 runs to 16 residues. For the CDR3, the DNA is TGTGCCAGCAGCTTAGACCCTAGCGGGAGGCCCGATGAGCAGTTCTTC. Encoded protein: CASSLDPSGRPDEQFF.

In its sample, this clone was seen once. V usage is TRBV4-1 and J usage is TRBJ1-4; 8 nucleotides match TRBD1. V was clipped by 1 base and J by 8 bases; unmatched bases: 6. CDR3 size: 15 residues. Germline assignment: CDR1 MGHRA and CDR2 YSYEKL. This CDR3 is CASSQGGQGGEKLFF. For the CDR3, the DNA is TGCGCCAGCAGCCAAGGTGGACAGGGAGGAGAAAAACTGTTTTTT.

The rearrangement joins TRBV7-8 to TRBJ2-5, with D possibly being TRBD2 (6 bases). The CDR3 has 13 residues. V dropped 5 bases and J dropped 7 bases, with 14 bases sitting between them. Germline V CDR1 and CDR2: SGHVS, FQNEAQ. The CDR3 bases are TGTGCCAGCAGCGGGACTGGATCTGGGACCCAGTACTTC. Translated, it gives CASSGTGSGTQYF.

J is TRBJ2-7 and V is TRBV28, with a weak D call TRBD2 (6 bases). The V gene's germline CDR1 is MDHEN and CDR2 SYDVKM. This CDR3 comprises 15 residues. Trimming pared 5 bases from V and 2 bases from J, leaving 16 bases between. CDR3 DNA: TGTGCCAGCAGTCCCCCCGCGGGGAGCACCTACGAGCAGTACTTC. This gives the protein CASSPPAGSTYEQYF.

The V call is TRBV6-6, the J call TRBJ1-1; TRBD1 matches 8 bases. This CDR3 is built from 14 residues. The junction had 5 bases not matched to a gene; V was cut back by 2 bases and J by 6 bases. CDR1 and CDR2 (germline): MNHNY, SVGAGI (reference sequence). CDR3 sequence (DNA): TGTGCCAGCAGTTACGGACAGGGAGGGCCTGAAGCTTTCTTT. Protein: CASSYGQGGPEAFF.

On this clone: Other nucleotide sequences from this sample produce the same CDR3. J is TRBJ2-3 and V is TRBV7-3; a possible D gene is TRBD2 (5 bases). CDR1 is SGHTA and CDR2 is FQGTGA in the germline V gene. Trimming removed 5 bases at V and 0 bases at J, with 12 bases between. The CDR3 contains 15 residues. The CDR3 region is CASSPSGGSTDTQYF. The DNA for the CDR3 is TGTGCCAGCAGCCCGAGCGGCGGGAGCACAGATACGCAGTATTTT.

This CDR3 is CAWSDLGHSYNEQFF. Written as DNA, the CDR3 is TGTGCCTGGAGTGATCTTGGGCACTCCTACAATGAGCAGTTCTTC. The gene calls are TRBV30 and TRBJ2-1; no clear D gene. Germline V CDR1 and CDR2: GTSNPN, SVGIG (reference sequence). This CDR3 comprises 15 residues. V dropped 1 base and J dropped 0 bases, with 10 bases sitting between them.

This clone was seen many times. The CDR3 reads CASRQDRVREQFF. Written as DNA, the CDR3 is TGTGCCAGCAGACAAGACAGGGTTAGGGAGCAGTTCTTC. The rearrangement links TRBV28 to TRBJ2-1, with 7 nucleotides matching TRBD1. The germline V gene encodes CDR1 MDHEN and CDR2 SYDVKM. CDR3 length: 13 residues. With 6 bases clipped from V and 10 bases from J, the junction kept 9 bases outside the gene matches.

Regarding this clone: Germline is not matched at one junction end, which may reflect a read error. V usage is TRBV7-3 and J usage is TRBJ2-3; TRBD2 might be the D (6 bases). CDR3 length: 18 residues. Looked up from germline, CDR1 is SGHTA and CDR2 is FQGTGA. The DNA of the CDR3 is TGTGCCAGCAGCCTAACCGTAAAAGCGGGCCTGAGCACAGATACGCAGTATTTT. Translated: CASSLTVKAGLSTDTQYF.

The CDR3 is CASSPPGGEQYF. In DNA form, the CDR3 reads TGTGCCAGCTCACCACCGGGAGGGGAGCAGTACTTC. The chain uses TRBV18 and TRBJ2-7, with 7 bases fitting TRBD2. After removal of 0 bases from V and 7 bases from J, the junction contained 0 bases not matched to a gene. Germline V gene sequence: CDR1 KGHSH, CDR2 LQKENI. The CDR3 extends over 12 amino acids.

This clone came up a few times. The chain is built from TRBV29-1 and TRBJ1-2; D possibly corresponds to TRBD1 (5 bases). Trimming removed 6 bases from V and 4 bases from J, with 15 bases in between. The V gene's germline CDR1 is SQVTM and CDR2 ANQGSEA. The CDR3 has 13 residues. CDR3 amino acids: CSVGTGVGYGYTF. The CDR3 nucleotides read TGCAGCGTAGGTACAGGTGTCGGCTATGGCTACACCTTC. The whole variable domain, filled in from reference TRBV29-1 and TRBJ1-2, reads SAVISQKPSRDICQRGTSLTIQCQVDSQVTMMFWYRQQPGQSLTLIATANQGSEATYESGFVIDKFPISRPNLTFSTLTVSNMSPEDSSIYLCSVGTGVGYGYTFGSGTRLTVV.

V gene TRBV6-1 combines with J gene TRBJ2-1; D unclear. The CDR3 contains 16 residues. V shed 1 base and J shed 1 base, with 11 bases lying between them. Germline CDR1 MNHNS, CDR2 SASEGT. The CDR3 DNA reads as TGTGCCAGCAGTGAAGACCGAGTCACGTCCTACAATGAGCAGTTCTTC. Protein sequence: CASSEDRVTSYNEQFF.

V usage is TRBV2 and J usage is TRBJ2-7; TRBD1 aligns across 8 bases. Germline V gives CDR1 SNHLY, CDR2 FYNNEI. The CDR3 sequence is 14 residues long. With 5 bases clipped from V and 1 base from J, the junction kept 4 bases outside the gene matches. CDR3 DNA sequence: TGTGCCAGCAGTTCCGGGACAGGTTCCTACGAGCAGTACTTC. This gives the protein CASSSGTGSYEQYF.

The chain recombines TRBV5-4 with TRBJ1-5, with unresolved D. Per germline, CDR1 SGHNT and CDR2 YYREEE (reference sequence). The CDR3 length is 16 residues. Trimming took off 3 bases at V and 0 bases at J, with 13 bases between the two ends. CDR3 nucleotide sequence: TGTGCCAGCAGCTATGGAGGGAACCCTAGCAATCAGCCCCAGCATTTT. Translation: CASSYGGNPSNQPQHF.

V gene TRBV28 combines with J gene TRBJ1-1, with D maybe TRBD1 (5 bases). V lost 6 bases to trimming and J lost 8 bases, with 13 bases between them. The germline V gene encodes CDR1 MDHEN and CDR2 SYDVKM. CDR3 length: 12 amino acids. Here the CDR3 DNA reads TGTGCCAGCAGATTAGGGACTTTGGAAGCTTTCTTT. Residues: CASRLGTLEAFF.

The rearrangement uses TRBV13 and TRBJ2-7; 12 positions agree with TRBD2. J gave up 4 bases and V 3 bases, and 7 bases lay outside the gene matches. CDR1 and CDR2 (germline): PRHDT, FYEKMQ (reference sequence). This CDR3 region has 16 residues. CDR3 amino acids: CASSFETSGSSYEQYF. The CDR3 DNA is TGTGCCAGCAGCTTCGAGACTAGCGGGAGCTCGTACGAGCAGTACTTC.